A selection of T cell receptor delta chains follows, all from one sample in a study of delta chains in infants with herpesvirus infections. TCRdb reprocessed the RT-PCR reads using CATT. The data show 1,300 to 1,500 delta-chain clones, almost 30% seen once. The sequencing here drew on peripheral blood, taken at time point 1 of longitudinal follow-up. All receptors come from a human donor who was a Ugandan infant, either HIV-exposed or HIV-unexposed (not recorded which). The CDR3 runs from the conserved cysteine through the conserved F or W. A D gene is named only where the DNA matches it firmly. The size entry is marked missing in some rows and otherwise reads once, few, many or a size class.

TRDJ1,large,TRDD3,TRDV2,TGTGCCTGTGACGATCTGGGGGATACGGCCTGCGATAAACTCATCTTT,CACDDLGDTACDKLIF
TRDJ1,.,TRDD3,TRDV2,TGTGCCTGTGACGATCTGGGGGATACGGACTGCGATAAACTCATCTTT,CACDDLGDTDCDKLIF
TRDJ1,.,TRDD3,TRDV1,TGTGCTCTTGGGACCTCCAGCCCCAACTGGGGGATACGATTGGCAACCGATAAACTCATCTTT,CALGTSSPNWGIRLATDKLIF
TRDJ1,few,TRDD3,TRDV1,TGTGCTCTTGGGGAAGCCACCGCGGGGGATGTCGAGGGGTACACCGATAAACTCATCTTT,CALGEATAGDVEGYTDKLIF
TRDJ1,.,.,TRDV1,TGTGCTCTTGGGGAACTAGTCCTACGACGGTGGGGGCCCCTGTACACCGATAAACTCATCTTT,CALGELVLRRWGPLYTDKLIF
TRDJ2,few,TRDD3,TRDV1,TGTGCTCTTGGGCCCCCATCAGATCTGGGGGATCTCTGGTCAGCACAACTCTTCTTT,CALGPPSDLGDLWSAQLFF
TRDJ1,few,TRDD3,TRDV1,TGTGCTCTTGGGGAAAGAGTGGCTCCCGTCCAAAACTTCATCCGAGGGGGGATAGCGGGGGCGTACACCGATAAACTCATCTTT,CALGERVAPVQNFIRGGIAGAYTDKLIF
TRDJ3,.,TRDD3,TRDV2,TGTGCCTGTGACACCGGGAGTAAGTCCACCGTAAGGATACGCGGATGCCCCTGGGACACCCGACAGATGTTTTTC,CACDTGSKSTVRIRGCPWDTRQMFF
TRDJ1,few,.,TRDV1,TGTGCTCTTGGGGACCCGCGCCCTGAAGAGACCGATAAACTCATCTTT,CALGDPRPEETDKLIF
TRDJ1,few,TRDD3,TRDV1,TGTGCTCTTGGGGAACACTCGATCGGTACCTGGGGGATGAGGGGCACCGATAAACTCATCTTT,CALGEHSIGTWGMRGTDKLIF
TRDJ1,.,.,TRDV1,TGTGCTCTTGGGTCCGGGGGTCTCTCCGTACTGATGTACACCGATAAACTCATCTTT,CALGSGGLSVLMYTDKLIF
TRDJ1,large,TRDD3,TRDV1,TGTGCTCTTGGGGACCGTTCCCTTTACTGGGGGATACTGAGGGAGACCGATAAACTCATCTTT,CALGDRSLYWGILRETDKLIF
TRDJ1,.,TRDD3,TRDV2,TGTGCCTGTGACAGAGGGCTGGGGGGCCCCGCGGGAGAACTCATCTTT,CACDRGLGGPAGELIF
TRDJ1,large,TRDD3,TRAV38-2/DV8,TGTGCTTATAGGACCCCTACTGGGGGTTACCACACCGATAAACTCATCTTT,CAYRTPTGGYHTDKLIF
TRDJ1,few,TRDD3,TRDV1,TGTGCTCTTGGGCCAGAGTTTCCCCTTACTGGGGGATCCCCTAACACCGATAAACTCATCTTT,CALGPEFPLTGGSPNTDKLIF
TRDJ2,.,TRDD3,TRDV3,TGTGCCTTTAGGGGGACGGCGGGAGGGTCCCTCCCTGCTGGGGGGATACGCGGGGCTTTGACAGCACAACTCTTCTTT,CAFRGTAGGSLPAGGIRGALTAQLFF